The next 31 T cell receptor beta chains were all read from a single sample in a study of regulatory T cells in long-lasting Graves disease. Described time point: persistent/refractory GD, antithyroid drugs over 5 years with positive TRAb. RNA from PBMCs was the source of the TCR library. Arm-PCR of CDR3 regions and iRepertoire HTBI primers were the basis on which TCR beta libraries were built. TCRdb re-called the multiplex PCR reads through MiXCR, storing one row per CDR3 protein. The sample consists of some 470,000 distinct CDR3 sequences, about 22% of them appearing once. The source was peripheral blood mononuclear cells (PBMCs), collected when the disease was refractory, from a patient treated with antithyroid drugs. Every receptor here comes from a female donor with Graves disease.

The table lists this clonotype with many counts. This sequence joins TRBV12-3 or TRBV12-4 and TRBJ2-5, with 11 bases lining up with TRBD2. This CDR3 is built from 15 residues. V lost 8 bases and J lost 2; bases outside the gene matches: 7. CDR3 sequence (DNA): TGTGCCAGCGTCATGGGACTAGCGGCTCAAGAGACCCAGTACTTC. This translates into CASVMGLAAQETQYF.

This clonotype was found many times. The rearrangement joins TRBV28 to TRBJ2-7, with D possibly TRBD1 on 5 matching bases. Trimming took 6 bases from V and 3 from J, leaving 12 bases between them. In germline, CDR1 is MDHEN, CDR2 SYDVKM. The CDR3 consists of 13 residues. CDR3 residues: CASSSGSLYEQYF. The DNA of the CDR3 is TGTGCCAGCAGCTCAGGGTCCCTCTACGAGCAGTACTTC. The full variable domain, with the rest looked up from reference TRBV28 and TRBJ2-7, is DVKVTQSSRYLVKRTGEKVFLECVQDMDHENMFWYRQDPGLGLRLIYFSYDVKMKEKGDIPEGYSVSREKKERFSLILESASTNQTSMYLCASSSGSLYEQYFGPGTRLTVT.

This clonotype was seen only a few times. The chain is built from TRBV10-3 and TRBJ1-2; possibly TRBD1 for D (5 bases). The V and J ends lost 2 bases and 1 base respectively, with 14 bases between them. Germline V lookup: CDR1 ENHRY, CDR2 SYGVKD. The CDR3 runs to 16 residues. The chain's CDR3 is CAISEAEGHGNYGYTF. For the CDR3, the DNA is TGTGCCATCAGTGAGGCCGAGGGGCACGGTAACTATGGCTACACCTTC.

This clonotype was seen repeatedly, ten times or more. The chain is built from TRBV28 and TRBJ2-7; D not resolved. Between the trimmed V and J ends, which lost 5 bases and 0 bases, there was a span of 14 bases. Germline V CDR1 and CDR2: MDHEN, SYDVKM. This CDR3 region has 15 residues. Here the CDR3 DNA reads TGTGCCAGCAGTCGTCCGTTACAAAACTCCTACGAGCAGTACTTC. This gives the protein CASSRPLQNSYEQYF.

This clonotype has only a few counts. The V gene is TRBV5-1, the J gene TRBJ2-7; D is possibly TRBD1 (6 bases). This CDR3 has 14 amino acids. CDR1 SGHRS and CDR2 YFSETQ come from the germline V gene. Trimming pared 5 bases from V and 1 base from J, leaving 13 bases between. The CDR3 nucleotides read TGCGCCAGCAGGGCAGGGGCGACGTCCTACGAGCAGTACTTC. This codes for CASRAGATSYEQYF.

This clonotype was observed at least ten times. The CDR3 loop is CASSFYSGGGDTEAFF. The CDR3 nucleotides are TGTGCCAGCAGTTTTTATTCAGGGGGCGGTGACACTGAAGCTTTCTTT. The chain couples TRBV27 to TRBJ1-1, with 8 bases identical to TRBD1. Trimming removed 3 bases from V and 3 bases from J; junction bases left unmatched: 9. The length of the CDR3 is 16 residues. Germline-derived CDR1 and CDR2 are MNHEY and SMNVEV (reference sequence).

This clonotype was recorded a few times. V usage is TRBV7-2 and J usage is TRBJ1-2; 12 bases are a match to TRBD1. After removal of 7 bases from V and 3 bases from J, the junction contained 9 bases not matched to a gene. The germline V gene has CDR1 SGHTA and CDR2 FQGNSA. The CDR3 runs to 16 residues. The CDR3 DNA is TGTGCCAGCATCCGGGACAGGGGGCGTTTAGACTATGGCTACACCTTC. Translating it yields CASIRDRGRLDYGYTF.

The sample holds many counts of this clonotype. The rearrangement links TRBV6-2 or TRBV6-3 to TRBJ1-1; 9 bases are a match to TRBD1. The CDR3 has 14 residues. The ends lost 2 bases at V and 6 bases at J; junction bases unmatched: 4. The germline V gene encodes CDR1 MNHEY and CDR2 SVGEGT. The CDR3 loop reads CASSYGTGWAEAFF. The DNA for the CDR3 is TGTGCCAGCAGTTACGGGACAGGGTGGGCTGAAGCTTTCTTT.

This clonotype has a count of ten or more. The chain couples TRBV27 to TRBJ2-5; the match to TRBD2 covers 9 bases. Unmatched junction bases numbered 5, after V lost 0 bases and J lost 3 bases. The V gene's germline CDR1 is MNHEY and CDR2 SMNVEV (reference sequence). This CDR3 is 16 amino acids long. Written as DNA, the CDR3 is TGTGCCAGCAGTTTATCGAGGGCTAGCGGGGAAGAGACCCAGTACTTC. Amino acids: CASSLSRASGEETQYF.

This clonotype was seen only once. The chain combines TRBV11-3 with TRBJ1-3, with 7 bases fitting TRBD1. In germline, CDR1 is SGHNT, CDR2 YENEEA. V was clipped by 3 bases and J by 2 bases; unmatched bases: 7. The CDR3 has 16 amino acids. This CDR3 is CASSFRTGTTGNTIYF. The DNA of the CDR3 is TGTGCCAGCAGCTTCCGGACAGGCACCACTGGAAACACCATATATTTT.

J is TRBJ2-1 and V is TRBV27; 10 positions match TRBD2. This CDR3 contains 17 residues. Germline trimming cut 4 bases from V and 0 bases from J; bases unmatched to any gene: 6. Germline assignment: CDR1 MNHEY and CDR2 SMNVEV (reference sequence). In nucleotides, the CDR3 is TGTGCCAGCAGTTCCCCCCGACTAGCGGGCTCCTACAATGAGCAGTTCTTC. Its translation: CASSSPRLAGSYNEQFF.

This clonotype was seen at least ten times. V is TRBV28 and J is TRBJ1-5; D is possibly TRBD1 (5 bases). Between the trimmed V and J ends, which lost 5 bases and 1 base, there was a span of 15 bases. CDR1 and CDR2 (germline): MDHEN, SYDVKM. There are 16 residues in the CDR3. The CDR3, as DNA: TGTGCCAGCAGTCCGCCTACGGGACGGAGCAATCAGCCCCAGCATTTT. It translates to CASSPPTGRSNQPQHF.

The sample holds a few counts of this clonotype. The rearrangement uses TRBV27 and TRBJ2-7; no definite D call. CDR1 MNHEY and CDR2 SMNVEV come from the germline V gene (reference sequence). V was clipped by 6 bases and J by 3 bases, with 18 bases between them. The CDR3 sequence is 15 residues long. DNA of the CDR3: TGTGCCAGCAGCCTTTATCGGAGTGGTGTCTACGAGCAGTACTTC. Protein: CASSLYRSGVYEQYF.

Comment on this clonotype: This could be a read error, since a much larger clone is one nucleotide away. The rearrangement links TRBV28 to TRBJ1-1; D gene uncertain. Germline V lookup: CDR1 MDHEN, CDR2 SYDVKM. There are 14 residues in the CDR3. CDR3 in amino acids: CASSFRVSNIEAFF. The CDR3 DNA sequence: TGTGCCAGCAGTTTTCGGGTTTCGAACATTGAAGCTTTCTTT.

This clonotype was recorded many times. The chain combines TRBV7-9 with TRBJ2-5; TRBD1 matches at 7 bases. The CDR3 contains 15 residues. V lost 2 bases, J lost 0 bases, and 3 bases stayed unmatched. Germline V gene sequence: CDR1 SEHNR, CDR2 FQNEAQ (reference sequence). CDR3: CASSLRGTDQETQYF. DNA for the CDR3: TGTGCCAGCAGCTTACGAGGGACAGACCAAGAGACCCAGTACTTC.

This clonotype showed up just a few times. The DNA for the CDR3 is TGTGCCAGCAGTTCGAGGACAGGGGTTGTGGAAGAGCAGTACTTC. The encoded protein is CASSSRTGVVEEQYF. The chain couples TRBV7-2 to TRBJ2-7; 9 bases match TRBD1. The J segment lost 7 bases and the V segment lost 6 bases, leaving 13 bases of the junction unmatched. The germline V gene encodes CDR1 SGHTA and CDR2 FQGNSA. This CDR3 has 15 amino acids.

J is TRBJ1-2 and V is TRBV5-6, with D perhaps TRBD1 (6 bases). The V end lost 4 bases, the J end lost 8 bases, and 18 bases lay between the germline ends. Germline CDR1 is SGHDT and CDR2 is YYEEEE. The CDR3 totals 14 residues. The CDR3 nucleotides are TGTGCCAGCAGCACAATGACAGGTGCTGAGGGCTACACCTTC. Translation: CASSTMTGAEGYTF. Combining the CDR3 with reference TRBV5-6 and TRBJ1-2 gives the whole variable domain DAGVTQSPTHLIKTRGQQVTLRCSPKSGHDTVSWYQQALGQGPQFIFQYYEEEERQRGNFPDRFSGHQFPNYSSELNVNALLLGDSALYLCASSTMTGAEGYTFGSGTRLTVV.

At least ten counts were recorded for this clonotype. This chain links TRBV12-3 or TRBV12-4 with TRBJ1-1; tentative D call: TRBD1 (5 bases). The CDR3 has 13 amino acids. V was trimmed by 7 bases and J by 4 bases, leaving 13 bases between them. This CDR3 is CASNQGASTEAFF. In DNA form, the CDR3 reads TGTGCCAGCAACCAGGGTGCGAGCACTGAAGCTTTCTTT.

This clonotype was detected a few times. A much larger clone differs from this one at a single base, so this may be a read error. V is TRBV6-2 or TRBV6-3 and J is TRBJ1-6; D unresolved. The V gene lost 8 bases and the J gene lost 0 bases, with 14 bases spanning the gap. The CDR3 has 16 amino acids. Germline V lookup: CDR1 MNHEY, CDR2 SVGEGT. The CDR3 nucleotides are TGTGCCAGCCGCGGAGTGGTTGACTCCTATAATTCACCCCTCCACTTT. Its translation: CASRGVVDSYNSPLHF.

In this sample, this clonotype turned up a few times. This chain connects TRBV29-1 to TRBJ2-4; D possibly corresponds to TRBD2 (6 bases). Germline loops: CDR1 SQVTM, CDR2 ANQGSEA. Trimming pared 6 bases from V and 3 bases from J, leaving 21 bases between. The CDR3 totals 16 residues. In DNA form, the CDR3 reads TGCAGCGTCGGTACGGGGGTGGGATATAGCAAAAACATTCAGTACTTC. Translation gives CSVGTGVGYSKNIQYF.

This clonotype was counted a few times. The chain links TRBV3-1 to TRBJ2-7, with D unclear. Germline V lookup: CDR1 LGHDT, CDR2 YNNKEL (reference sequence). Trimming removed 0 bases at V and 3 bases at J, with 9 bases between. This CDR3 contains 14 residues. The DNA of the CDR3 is TGTGCCAGCAGCCAAGATATGGGCTACTACGAGCAGTACTTC. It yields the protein CASSQDMGYYEQYF.

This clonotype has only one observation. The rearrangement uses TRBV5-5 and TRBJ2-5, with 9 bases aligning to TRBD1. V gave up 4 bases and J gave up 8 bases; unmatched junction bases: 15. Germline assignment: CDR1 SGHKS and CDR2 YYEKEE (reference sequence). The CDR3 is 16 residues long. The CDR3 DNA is TGTGCCAGCAGCCCGACGAGCGGGACAGGGTACATTACCCAGTACTTC. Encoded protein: CASSPTSGTGYITQYF. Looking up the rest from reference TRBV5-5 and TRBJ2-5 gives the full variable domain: DAGVTQSPTHLIKTRGQQVTLRCSPISGHKSVSWYQQVLGQGPQFIFQYYEKEERGRGNFPDRFSARQFPNYSSELNVNALLLGDSALYLCASSPTSGTGYITQYFGPGTRLLVL.

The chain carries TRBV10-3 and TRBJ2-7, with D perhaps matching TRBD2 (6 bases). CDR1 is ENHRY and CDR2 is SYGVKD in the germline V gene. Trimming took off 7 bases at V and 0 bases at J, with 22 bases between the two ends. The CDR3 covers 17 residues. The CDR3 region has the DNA TGTGCCATCAAGGGGCAGGTGGGGGGACCCCACTCCTACGAGCAGTACTTC. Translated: CAIKGQVGGPHSYEQYF.

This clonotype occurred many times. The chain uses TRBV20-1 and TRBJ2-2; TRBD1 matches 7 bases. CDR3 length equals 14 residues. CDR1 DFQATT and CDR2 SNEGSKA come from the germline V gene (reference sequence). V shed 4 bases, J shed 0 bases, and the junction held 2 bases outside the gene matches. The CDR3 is CSATGTANTGELFF. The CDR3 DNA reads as TGCAGTGCTACTGGGACAGCGAACACCGGGGAGCTGTTTTTT.

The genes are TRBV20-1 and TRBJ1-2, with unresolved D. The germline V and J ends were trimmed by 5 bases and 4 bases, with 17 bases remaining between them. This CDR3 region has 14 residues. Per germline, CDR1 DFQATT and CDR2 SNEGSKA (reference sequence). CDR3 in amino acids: CSAPLPGEPYGYTF. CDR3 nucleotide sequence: TGCAGTGCTCCGTTACCCGGAGAGCCCTATGGCTACACCTTC.

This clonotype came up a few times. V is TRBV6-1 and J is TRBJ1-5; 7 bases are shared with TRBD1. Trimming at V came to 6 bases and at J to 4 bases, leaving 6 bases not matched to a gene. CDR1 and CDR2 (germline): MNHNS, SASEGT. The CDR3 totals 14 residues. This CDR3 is CASSTSGGNQPQHF. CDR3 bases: TGTGCCAGCAGCACCTCAGGGGGGAATCAGCCCCAGCATTTT.

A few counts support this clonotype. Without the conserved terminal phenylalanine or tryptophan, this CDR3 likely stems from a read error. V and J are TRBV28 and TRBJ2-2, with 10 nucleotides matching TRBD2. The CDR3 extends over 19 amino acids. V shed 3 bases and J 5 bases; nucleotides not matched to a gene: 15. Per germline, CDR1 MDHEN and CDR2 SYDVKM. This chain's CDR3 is CASSFWASGSRKGTGELFL. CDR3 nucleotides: TGTGCCAGCAGTTTCTGGGCTAGCGGGAGTAGAAAGGGTACCGGGGAGCTGTTTCTT.

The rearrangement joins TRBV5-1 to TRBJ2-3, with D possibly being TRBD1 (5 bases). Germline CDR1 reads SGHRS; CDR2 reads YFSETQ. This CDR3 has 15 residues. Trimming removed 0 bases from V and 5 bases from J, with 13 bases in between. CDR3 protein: CASSLAPQVGDTQYF. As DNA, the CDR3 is TGCGCCAGCAGCTTGGCCCCACAGGTTGGAGATACGCAGTATTTT.

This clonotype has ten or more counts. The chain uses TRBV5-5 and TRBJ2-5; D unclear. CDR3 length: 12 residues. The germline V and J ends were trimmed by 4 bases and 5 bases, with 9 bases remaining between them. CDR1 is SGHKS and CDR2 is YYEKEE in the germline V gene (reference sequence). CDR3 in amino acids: CASSLPPETQYF. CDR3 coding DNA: TGTGCCAGCAGCCTCCCCCCCGAGACCCAGTACTTC.

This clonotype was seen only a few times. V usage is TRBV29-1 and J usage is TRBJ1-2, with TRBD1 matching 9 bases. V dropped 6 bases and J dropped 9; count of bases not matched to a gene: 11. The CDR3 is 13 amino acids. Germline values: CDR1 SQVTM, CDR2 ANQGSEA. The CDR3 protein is CSVPPEQGASYTF. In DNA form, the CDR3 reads TGCAGCGTCCCCCCTGAACAGGGGGCCAGCTACACCTTC.

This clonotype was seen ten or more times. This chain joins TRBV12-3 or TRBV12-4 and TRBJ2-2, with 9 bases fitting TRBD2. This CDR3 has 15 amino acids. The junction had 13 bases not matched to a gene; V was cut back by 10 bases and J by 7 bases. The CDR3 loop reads CATKTIAGVNGELFF. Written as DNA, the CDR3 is TGTGCCACCAAGACTATAGCGGGAGTGAACGGGGAGCTGTTTTTT.